Listed below are T cell receptor beta chains from one sample, sequenced in a study of blood T cell repertoires in COVID-19. Measured with immunoSEQ multiplex PCR; TCRdb has only the in-frame clones, and not every one. This repertoire shows under 300,000 clones, over 70% found once; its top ten account for over 3%. Sequencing input: peripheral blood. The receptors were sampled from a woman of 80 years or more with acute or convalescent COVID-19. CDR3s include the opening cysteine and the closing phenylalanine or tryptophan.

V: TRBV9
J: TRBJ1-5
length: 15
CDR3: CASSVFLRSNQPQHF

V: TRBV5-4
J: TRBJ2-1
length: 16
CDR3: CASSVRGLGSYNEQFF

V: TRBV7-2
J: TRBJ1-3
length: 14
CDR3: CASSSGASGNTIYF

V: TRBV3-1/TRBV3-2
J: TRBJ1-2
length: 17
CDR3: CASSQEGLGNLPGGYTF

V: TRBV5-4
J: TRBJ1-2
length: 15
CDR3: CASSFQTGANYGYTF

V: TRBV9
J: TRBJ1-3
length: 14
CDR3: CASSESGLGNTIYF

V: TRBV18
J: TRBJ2-4
length: 16
CDR3: CASSPLADRVRNIQYF

V: TRBV5-1
J: TRBJ1-2
length: 15
CDR3: CASSDPGQENYGYTF

V: TRBV7-2
J: TRBJ1-5
length: 13
CDR3: CASSLYRDQPQHF

V: TRBV19
J: TRBJ2-5
length: 14
CDR3: CASSPGQVQETQYF

V: TRBV23-1
J: TRBJ1-5
length: 17
CDR3: CASSQSPQRGSNQPQHF

V: TRBV7-9
J: TRBJ2-6
length: 16
CDR3: CASSSPRQAGANVLTF

V: TRBV3-1/TRBV3-2
J: TRBJ2-7
length: 15
CDR3: CASSQGQGGPYEQYF

V: TRBV3-1/TRBV3-2
J: TRBJ1-1
length: 16
CDR3: CASSLSSAGGVSEAFF

V: TRBV19
J: TRBJ2-7
length: 14
CDR3: CASSSRDRVYEQYF

V: TRBV2
J: TRBJ1-5
length: 15
CDR3: CASRGHGQSNQPQHF

V: TRBV5-1
J: TRBJ1-2
length: 14
CDR3: CASSQQGFYYGYTF

V: TRBV9
J: TRBJ1-4
length: 15
CDR3: CASSERKAGGEKLFF

V: TRBV5-1
J: TRBJ1-1
length: 16
CDR3: CASSLQGQGLGTEAFF

V: TRBV4-1
J: TRBJ1-3
length: 14
CDR3: CASSQSLVGNTIYF

V: TRBV30
J: TRBJ1-2
length: 14
CDR3: CAWSVGRGFYGYTF

V: TRBV19
J: TRBJ1-4
length: 16
CDR3: CASSTRSGATNEKLFF

V: TRBV5-4
J: TRBJ1-2
length: 14
CDR3: CASSLGDRGYGYTF

V: TRBV5-4
J: TRBJ2-7
length: 15
CDR3: CASSLASGTYYEQYF

V: TRBV6-1
J: TRBJ2-7
length: 12
CDR3: CASSDGWGRQYF

V: TRBV19
J: TRBJ2-2
length: 13
CDR3: CASSVTGAGELFF

V: TRBV6-5
J: TRBJ1-1
length: 15
CDR3: CASSPHLTVNTEAFF

V: TRBV7-9
J: TRBJ1-1
length: 15
CDR3: CASSLQGIGNTEAFF

V: TRBV9
J: TRBJ2-2
length: 13
CDR3: CASSAQDTGELFF

V: TRBV5-1
J: TRBJ1-1
length: 14
CDR3: CASSPTTVNTEAFF

V: TRBV2
J: TRBJ2-1
length: 14
CDR3: CASKRDRTRNEQFF

V: TRBV29-1
J: TRBJ1-2
length: 17
CDR3: CSVEDSHRDRVNYGYTF